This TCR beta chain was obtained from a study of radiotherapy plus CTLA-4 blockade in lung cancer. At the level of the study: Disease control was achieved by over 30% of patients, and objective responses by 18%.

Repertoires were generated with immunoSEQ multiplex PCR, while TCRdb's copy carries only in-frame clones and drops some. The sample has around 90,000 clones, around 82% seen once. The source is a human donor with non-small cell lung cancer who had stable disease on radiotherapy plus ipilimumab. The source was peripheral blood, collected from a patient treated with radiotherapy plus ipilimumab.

The CDR3, as DNA: TGTGCCAGCAGCTTAGTGGGGACAGGTTATAATTCACCCCTCCACTTT. Protein: CASSLVGTGYNSPLHF. The rearrangement joins TRBV7-8 to TRBJ1-6; TRBD1 agrees at 8 bases. The V and J ends lost 1 base and 4 bases, in that order; junction bases with no gene match: 3. This CDR3 region has 16 residues. Germline lookup yields CDR1 SGHVS and CDR2 FQNEAQ.